Each of the 20 T cell receptor beta chains below was sequenced from the same sample in a study of cytomegalovirus exposure and HLA in healthy donors. The PCR ran on 60 Vbeta and 13 Jbeta primers. Only in-frame clones appear in the TCRdb table, and some are missing; sequencing was by immunoSEQ multiplex PCR. The table has fewer than 150,000 clones, approximately 80% seen once; the top ten hold 1%. Sample: PBMCs. The receptors here all came from a man aged 35 to 55 in good health and CMV-seronegative.

The chain is built from TRBV7-9 and TRBJ2-2; D ambiguous. V dropped 7 bases and J dropped 1 base, with 7 bases sitting between them. Germline lookup yields CDR1 SEHNR and CDR2 FQNEAQ (reference sequence). The CDR3 runs to 13 residues. Written as DNA, the CDR3 is TGTGCCAGCACCATCAGGAACACCGGGGAGCTGTTTTTT. Its translation: CASTIRNTGELFF.

The V gene is TRBV11-3, the J gene TRBJ2-1; 8 nucleotides agree with TRBD2. V shed 7 bases, J shed 5 bases, and the junction held 13 bases outside the gene matches. Germline V gene sequence: CDR1 SGHNT, CDR2 YENEEA. This CDR3 has 16 residues. The CDR3: CASTKGRGSGDNEQFF. CDR3 nucleotide sequence: TGTGCCAGCACCAAGGGGCGGGGTAGCGGGGACAATGAGCAGTTCTTC.

J is TRBJ2-7 and V is TRBV29-1; 7 positions match TRBD2. The junction had 10 bases not matched to a gene; V was cut back by 7 bases and J by 1 base. The CDR3 has 14 amino acids. Per germline, CDR1 SQVTM and CDR2 ANQGSEA. CDR3 sequence: CSAARGVDSYEQYF. The CDR3 region has the DNA TGCAGCGCCGCTCGGGGGGTTGATTCCTACGAGCAGTACTTC.

The chain has TRBV25-1 and TRBJ2-7, with 7 bases aligning to TRBD1. The V and J ends lost 5 bases and 6 bases, in that order; junction bases with no gene match: 4. The CDR3 spans 12 residues. CDR1 is MGHDK, CDR2 SYGVNS, per germline. CDR3 residues: CASSKTGFEQYF. The DNA for the CDR3 is TGTGCCAGCAGTAAGACAGGGTTCGAGCAGTACTTC.

The rearrangement links TRBV7-6 to TRBJ2-3; D remains ambiguous. This CDR3 is built from 16 residues. V was trimmed by 1 base and J by 0 bases, leaving 11 bases between them. The germline V gene has CDR1 SGHVS and CDR2 FNYEAQ. Here the CDR3 DNA reads TGTGCCAGCAGCTTAGAGAGTGCCATTAGCACAGATACGCAGTATTTT. Protein sequence: CASSLESAISTDTQYF.

The chain is built from TRBV7-8 and TRBJ1-4; D unresolved. This CDR3 is built from 14 residues. Trimming left V 6 bases short and J 0 bases short, with 8 bases between. The germline gives CDR1 SGHVS, CDR2 FQNEAQ. CDR3 nucleotides: TGTGCCAGCAGAGTGGGAGCAACTAATGAAAAACTGTTTTTT. Translated, it gives CASRVGATNEKLFF.

For this clone: At one end, the junction sequence differs from germline, possibly due to a read error. The gene calls are TRBV7-9 and TRBJ1-2; perhaps TRBD1 as D (5 bases). The germline V gene has CDR1 SEHNR and CDR2 FQNEAQ (reference sequence). This CDR3 has 12 residues. The CDR3 DNA reads TGTTCCAGCAGCTTAGACAGATATGGCTACACCTTC. Amino acids: CSSSLDRYGYTF.

The chain's CDR3 is CASSLVQQGAGWETQYF. CDR3 sequence (DNA): TGTGCCAGCAGCCTCGTCCAACAGGGGGCTGGGTGGGAGACCCAGTACTTC. This chain uses TRBV5-6 with TRBJ2-5; 9 bases match TRBD1. Germline lookup yields CDR1 SGHDT and CDR2 YYEEEE. The CDR3 spans 17 residues. J was trimmed by 5 bases and V by 4 bases; bases with no gene match: 15.

The V gene is TRBV5-1, the J gene TRBJ2-5; 13 bases are a match to TRBD2. The germline V gene has CDR1 SGHRS and CDR2 YFSETQ. The CDR3 has 17 amino acids. J was trimmed by 5 bases and V by 4 bases; bases with no gene match: 11. Written as DNA, the CDR3 is TGCGCCAGCAGCCCGGGACTAGCGGGATTGGGAGGGGAGACCCAGTACTTC. This codes for CASSPGLAGLGGETQYF.

This clone was counted a single time. V is TRBV5-4 and J is TRBJ2-1; TRBD1 might be the D (5 bases). Per the germline V gene, CDR1 is SGHNT and CDR2 is YYREEE (reference sequence). Trimming removed 4 bases at V and 3 bases at J, with 14 bases between. The CDR3 spans 15 residues. CDR3 coding DNA: TGTGCCAGCAGCAGGGGCTCGTCGGGCTACAATGAGCAGTTCTTC. Protein: CASSRGSSGYNEQFF.

This clone came up once. The same CDR3 arises from other DNA sequences in this sample as well. V is TRBV5-1 and J is TRBJ2-1, with 8 positions matching TRBD2. Trimming cost V 0 bases and J 4 bases; bases outside gene matches: 9. Looked up from germline, CDR1 is SGHRS and CDR2 is YFSETQ. This CDR3 region has 17 residues. The CDR3 nucleotides read TGCGCCAGCAGCTTGGCCAGTGCGGCTAGCGGGTACAATGAGCAGTTCTTC. Encoded protein: CASSLASAASGYNEQFF.

The J gene is TRBJ2-1, the V gene TRBV6-1; TRBD2 matches at 10 bases. Germline lookup yields CDR1 MNHNS and CDR2 SASEGT. After removal of 6 bases from V and 9 bases from J, the junction contained 8 bases not matched to a gene. The CDR3 runs 14 residues. CDR3 residues: CASRAGGAGGEQFF. CDR3 DNA: TGTGCCAGCAGAGCGGGAGGGGCGGGAGGTGAGCAGTTCTTC.

The chain has TRBV4-1 and TRBJ1-4; D is possibly TRBD1 (5 bases). The CDR3 consists of 16 residues. Germline V gene sequence: CDR1 MGHRA, CDR2 YSYEKL. V lost 4 bases, J lost 3 bases, and 15 bases lay in between. The DNA of the CDR3 is TGCGCCAGCAGCCGTGAAGGAGGGGTAGCTAATGAAAAACTGTTTTTT. It specifies CASSREGGVANEKLFF.

The chain links TRBV5-1 to TRBJ1-4, with 7 nucleotides matching TRBD1. In germline, CDR1 is SGHRS, CDR2 YFSETQ. Trimming took 8 bases from V and 3 from J; bases not matched to a gene: 7. The CDR3 has 14 residues. The CDR3 sequence is CASKIGTANEKLFF. The CDR3, as DNA: TGCGCCAGTAAGATCGGGACAGCTAATGAAAAACTGTTTTTT.

The CDR3 sequence is CSVGATGELFF. In DNA form, the CDR3 reads TGCAGCGTCGGAGCCACCGGGGAGCTGTTTTTT. The chain couples TRBV29-1 to TRBJ2-2; D is undetermined. This CDR3 has 11 residues. Trimming cost V 6 bases and J 4 bases, with 6 bases left between them. Germline CDR1 SQVTM, CDR2 ANQGSEA.

The chain recombines TRBV5-1 with TRBJ2-1; 9 bases align to TRBD1. V lost 4 bases, J lost 5 bases, and 7 bases stayed unmatched. The CDR3 extends over 15 amino acids. CDR1 is SGHRS and CDR2 is YFSETQ in the germline V gene. The CDR3 DNA sequence: TGCGCCAGCAGCGTAGCCGGGACAGGGAACAATGAGCAGTTCTTC. Its translation is CASSVAGTGNNEQFF.

The chain links TRBV5-4 to TRBJ2-5, with TRBD1 matching 8 bases. With 3 bases clipped from V and 4 bases from J, the junction kept 8 bases outside the gene matches. Germline V CDR1 and CDR2: SGHNT, YYREEE (reference sequence). This CDR3 is built from 15 residues. CDR3 DNA: TGTGCCAGCAGCTCAGGACAGGGAAGGGCAGAGACCCAGTACTTC. Translation gives CASSSGQGRAETQYF.

The table lists this clone with a few counts. The J gene is TRBJ2-7, the V gene TRBV28; 7 nucleotides agree with TRBD1. V was pared by 2 bases and J by 5 bases, with 15 bases of the junction left unmatched. Per the germline V gene, CDR1 is MDHEN and CDR2 is SYDVKM. The length of the CDR3 is 17 residues. CDR3: CASSLPFGTVRADEQYF. For the CDR3, the DNA is TGTGCCAGCAGTTTACCCTTTGGGACAGTCCGAGCGGACGAGCAGTACTTC.

This clone was counted a single time. The chain has TRBV5-1 and TRBJ1-1, with 7 bases aligning to TRBD1. The junction had 8 bases not matched to a gene; V was cut back by 2 bases and J by 4 bases. This CDR3 has 15 residues. Per the germline V gene, CDR1 is SGHRS and CDR2 is YFSETQ. The CDR3 protein is CASSFEGGQLTEAFF. Here the CDR3 DNA reads TGCGCCAGCAGCTTTGAGGGGGGACAGCTCACTGAAGCTTTCTTT.

The V gene is TRBV7-2, the J gene TRBJ1-1; no clear D gene. Trimming removed 5 bases from V and 1 base from J, with 11 bases in between. CDR3 length: 14 amino acids. CDR1 and CDR2 from the germline V gene are SGHTA and FQGNSA. CDR3 DNA: TGTGCCAGCAGCCCCCGGACTCCGAACACTGAAGCTTTCTTT. It specifies CASSPRTPNTEAFF.